This T cell receptor (beta chain) was identified in a study of shared clonotypes between healthy human individuals (dated by TCRdb to between 2020 and 2021). Concerning the study at large: The cohort included a few men and a couple of women between 18 and 49 years of age. For each donor, three plates each were used for CD4 naive and CD4 memory, two plates were used for CD8 naive, and one plate was used for CD8 memory. To estimate repertoire size and how much clonotypes are shared between individuals, the study performed deep sequencing of blood TCR repertoires from a few healthy adults. To increase sequencing depth and limit assay-specific biases, TCR repertoire library preparation and sequencing were carried out by different laboratories using diverse techniques. Between about 0.94 and 8.9 billion PBMCs per donor were obtained by leukapheresis. Results the study describes overall, beyond this receptor: Across a handful of donors, about 5.2% of naive CD4, roughly 3.4% of naive CD8, 2.3% of memory CD4, and under 0.45% of memory CD8 clonotypes were shared. Even with the large sequencing depth, rarefaction of the sorted-subset datasets indicated that sequencing was incomplete. Sampling was limited to blood, and TCR repertoires in tissue likely differ from TCR repertoires in blood. Pairwise subsampling led to the expectation that sequencing depth would affect the degree of clonotype sharing among donors. Because the study included only a small number of donors, the genetic and exposure-history diversity represented was limited. Compared with non-shared clonotypes, clonotypes shared by all four sorted-subset donors had higher generation probabilities. Larger estimated clonotype richness was generally found for naive subsets than for memory subsets.

Notes on this clone: What antigen it recognizes has not been identified. Nothing much larger sits one base from this clone, and base qualities are not available.

Per the germline V gene, SGHVS is the CDR1 and FNYEAQ is the CDR2. The CDR3 contains 20 residues, cysteine and phenylalanine counted. Kept here is only the CDR3 DNA, which spans 60 bases and is read in frame from base 1. Clipping removes 2 bases from V and 0 bases from J, with 13 as the unmatched junction base count. Using the deep immunoSEQ assay, multiplex PCR amplified TCR CDR3 regions from genomic DNA. Genomic DNA extracted from each cell subset was distributed evenly over all wells of several immunoSEQ 96-well plates, and each plate served as one replicate. For sorted subsets, each replicate PCR was loaded with 200 ng genomic DNA, equivalent to some 31,000 T cell genomes. Purified libraries were quantified with a Qubit 3.0 fluorometer, sized on a Bioanalyzer 2100, and re-quantified with the KAPA Library Quantification kit. Each immunoSEQ 96-well plate was sequenced on its own single-read 150-cycle Illumina NextSeq 550 flow cell. In the original analysis: Because the immunoSEQ output held only junctional sequences and lacked quality scores, the filtering could not match the filtering applied to full-length reads. To assign V/J genes and CDR3, sequences were annotated against IMGT germline references using PyIR, a Python wrapper for IgBLAST v1.9. Reads with weak V/J assignments (E-value above 1e-6), missing CDR3, stop codons, out-of-frame junctions, or ambiguous translated residues were removed. V3J clonotypes were defined as sequences sharing an identical inferred V gene, J gene, and CDR3 amino acid sequence. Percentage overlap between repertoires was calculated by dividing the number of shared unique clonotypes by the size of the smaller repertoire. Repertoire richness was assessed with RTK rarefaction, the Chao1 estimator, and Recon v2.1 estimates of unobserved clonotypes. Generation probabilities for all TCRbeta clonotypes obtained by the gDNA method from a few donors were computed using OLGA. TCRdb's version of the immuneACCESS table is confined to in-frame rearrangements and falls short of the full clone set. An unresolved V gene accounts for under half of the shortfall where checked; the remainder is of unknown origin. D and trimming come from the DNA, and the V and J calls and clone size come from that table. The sample has around 580,000 clones on record, 95% to 98% of them singletons. The ten largest make up 0.3% of the sample.

CD8 naive samples were obtained by positive selection for CCR7 among CD45RO-negative cells, yielding a CD45RA+CCR7+ population from which TemRA cells were excluded. The donors were healthy, HIV-negative adults with no recently reported acute infections or vaccinations. Every donor was a Caucasian adult residing in Nashville, Tennessee, USA. Blood was collected by leukapheresis, and PBMCs were isolated by Ficoll-Histopaque density gradient centrifugation and then cryopreserved in liquid nitrogen vapor phase. Purity and quantity of every magnetically sorted T cell population were checked by analytical flow cytometry. Each sorted fraction had its genomic DNA isolated and then quantified by UV absorbance on a Nanodrop 2000c.

This sequence originates from a man between 25 and 39 years old in good health. The V gene is TRBV7-6 and the J gene is TRBJ2-6, with 7 central nucleotides matching TRBD1. Sequencing was carried out using naive CD8+ T cells sorted from blood. The cell subset or site label, read with the paper, signifies: CD45RA+CCR7+. The CDR3 corresponds to CASSLPRTGSLSSGANVLTF. The bases are TGTGCCAGCAGCTTACCACGGACAGGATCCCTAAGCTCTGGGGCCAACGTCCTGACTTTC.